What follows are 27 T cell receptor beta chains derived from one specimen sequenced in a study of OX40 agonist ivuxolimab in advanced cancers. TCRdb's table, derived via immunoSEQ multiplex PCR, lists solely in-frame clones and lacks some. The data show tens of thousands of clones, 80% seen once. Material: CD4+ or CD8+ T cells sorted from blood, obtained in a trial of the OX40 agonist ivuxolimab. These receptors originate from an adult with an advanced solid tumor such as melanoma, head and neck, liver or kidney cancer.

The chain uses TRBV5-6 and TRBJ2-7; D uncertain. Trimming removed 0 bases from V and 3 bases from J, with 10 bases in between. Germline CDR1 and CDR2: SGHDT and YYEEEE. This CDR3 is 14 amino acids long. CDR3 protein: CASSLVGRVYEQYF. CDR3 DNA sequence: TGTGCCAGCAGCTTGGTTGGCAGAGTCTACGAGCAGTACTTC. Full variable domain (missing parts from reference TRBV5-6 and TRBJ2-7): DAGVTQSPTHLIKTRGQQVTLRCSPKSGHDTVSWYQQALGQGPQFIFQYYEEEERQRGNFPDRFSGHQFPNYSSELNVNALLLGDSALYLCASSLVGRVYEQYFGPGTRLTVT.

J is TRBJ1-1 and V is TRBV2; tentative D call: TRBD1 (6 bases). Germline loops: CDR1 SNHLY, CDR2 FYNNEI. The germline V and J ends were trimmed by 4 bases and 4 bases, with 16 bases remaining between them. The CDR3 sequence is 15 residues long. The CDR3 DNA is TGTGCCAGCAGTGTCTCGACAGGCGGGGGCACTGAAGCTTTCTTT. Translating it yields CASSVSTGGGTEAFF.

This sequence joins TRBV19 and TRBJ1-1; perhaps TRBD1 as D (6 bases). CDR1 is LNHDA, CDR2 SQIVND, per germline (reference sequence). The CDR3 totals 14 residues. The ends were cut back, 1 base at V and 8 bases at J, with 14 bases in the middle. The CDR3 spells CASSIGGGAMEAFF. The DNA of the CDR3 is TGTGCCAGTAGTATAGGAGGGGGAGCCATGGAAGCTTTCTTT.

The rearrangement uses TRBV14 and TRBJ2-7; 8 bases map to TRBD1. Germline V gene sequence: CDR1 SGHDN, CDR2 FVKESK. This CDR3 has 17 residues. The ends lost 4 bases at V and 0 bases at J; junction bases unmatched: 11. The CDR3 DNA follows: TGTGCCAGCAGCCGGGCAGGACAGGGATTTAGCTCCTACGAGCAGTACTTC. Translating gives CASSRAGQGFSSYEQYF. The full variable domain, with the rest looked up from reference TRBV14 and TRBJ2-7, is EAGVTQFPSHSVIEKGQTVTLRCDPISGHDNLYWYRRVMGKEIKFLLHFVKESKQDESGMPNNRFLAERTGGTYSTLKVQPAELEDSGVYFCASSRAGQGFSSYEQYFGPGTRLTVT.

V and J are TRBV9 and TRBJ2-5, with 7 bases lining up with TRBD1. The junction had 13 bases not matched to a gene; V was cut back by 4 bases and J by 4 bases. Germline V gene data show CDR1 as SGDLS and CDR2 as YYNGEE. The CDR3 extends over 16 amino acids. DNA of the CDR3: TGTGCCAGCAGCCCACTCGGGACAGATAAAGGAGAGACCCAGTACTTC. It is translated as CASSPLGTDKGETQYF.

The J gene is TRBJ1-4, the V gene TRBV5-1; D not certain. Germline V CDR1 and CDR2: SGHRS, YFSETQ. The CDR3 is 16 amino acids. V gave up 0 bases and J gave up 5 bases, with 14 bases separating them. The CDR3 nucleotides are TGCGCCAGCAGCTTGGTCGGCGGCCAGTCAAATGAAAAACTGTTTTTT. Encoded protein: CASSLVGGQSNEKLFF.

This clone was found a few times. The J gene is TRBJ2-7, the V gene TRBV2; D is ambiguous. The V gene's germline CDR1 is SNHLY and CDR2 FYNNEI. This CDR3 is built from 13 residues. Trimming removed 8 bases at V and 2 bases at J, with 13 bases between. The CDR3 nucleotides read TGTGCCAGCGGTAATGGGGTAACCTACGAGCAGTACTTC. This translates into CASGNGVTYEQYF.

This rearrangement joins TRBV2 to TRBJ1-6, with TRBD1 matching 7 bases. Germline V gene sequence: CDR1 SNHLY, CDR2 FYNNEI. The CDR3 loop spans 14 amino acids. V was pared by 2 bases and J by 9 bases, with 4 bases of the junction left unmatched. The CDR3 nucleotides are TGTGCCAGCAGTGAAAGCCAGGGGGGTTCACCCCTCCACTTT. Amino acids: CASSESQGGSPLHF.

V gene TRBV9 combines with J gene TRBJ2-1; D gene uncertain. The CDR3 length is 14 residues. The germline V gene has CDR1 SGDLS and CDR2 YYNGEE. Trimming cost V 4 bases and J 2 bases, with 10 bases left between them. This CDR3 reads CASSPRSTYNEQFF. In DNA, the CDR3 is TGTGCCAGCAGCCCCCGGAGTACCTACAATGAGCAGTTCTTC.

CDR3 amino acids: CASSRGGRVSTGELFF. The CDR3 DNA reads TGTGCCAGTAGTAGGGGGGGCCGGGTCAGCACCGGGGAGCTGTTTTTT. The V call is TRBV19, the J call TRBJ2-2, with a weak D call TRBD2 (7 bases). Between the trimmed V and J ends, which lost 4 bases and 4 bases, there was a span of 16 bases. CDR3 length: 16 residues. From germline, CDR1 is LNHDA and CDR2 SQIVND (reference sequence).

This clone was observed once. The chain carries TRBV11-2 and TRBJ2-3; D possibly matches TRBD1 or TRBD2 (5 bases each). Germline CDR1 SGHAT, CDR2 FQNNGV. The CDR3 runs 17 residues. Trimming pared 5 bases from V and 4 bases from J, leaving 22 bases between. CDR3 coding DNA: TGTGCCAGCAGCCAATCCGGGACCGACCTGGGAGCAGATACGCAGTATTTT. Its translation: CASSQSGTDLGADTQYF.

This clone was picked up a small number of times. The chain is built from TRBV7-9 and TRBJ2-5, with TRBD2 identical over 7 bases. After removal of 3 bases from V and 6 bases from J, the junction contained 13 bases not matched to a gene. The CDR3 runs 16 residues. Germline lookup yields CDR1 SEHNR and CDR2 FQNEAQ (reference sequence). The DNA for the CDR3 is TGTGCCAGCAGCTTGCCCGGACTAGGCGGGAGTCAGACCCAGTACTTC. This codes for CASSLPGLGGSQTQYF.

In this sample, this clone turned up once. This sequence joins TRBV18 and TRBJ2-7; D not resolved. The germline gives CDR1 KGHSH, CDR2 LQKENI. V dropped 3 bases and J dropped 0 bases, with 18 bases sitting between them. CDR3 length equals 17 residues. The CDR3 sequence is CASSPGHQVRSSYEQYF. CDR3 in DNA: TGTGCCAGCTCACCCGGGCACCAGGTCCGTAGCTCCTACGAGCAGTACTTC.

The chain combines TRBV2 with TRBJ2-2, with D perhaps matching TRBD2 (6 bases). V was shortened by 4 bases and J by 4 bases, with 10 bases between the two germline ends. The germline V gene has CDR1 SNHLY and CDR2 FYNNEI. The CDR3 extends over 14 amino acids. The chain's CDR3 is CASSVSAGTGELFF. CDR3 DNA: TGTGCCAGCAGTGTTTCAGCGGGCACCGGGGAGCTGTTTTTT.

CDR3 region: CSVSTGTGSGNTIYF. DNA of the CDR3: TGCAGCGTTTCTACCGGGACAGGGTCCGGAAACACCATATATTTT. The J gene is TRBJ1-3, the V gene TRBV29-1, with 9 bases that match TRBD1. Germline CDR1 is SQVTM and CDR2 is ANQGSEA. V lost 5 bases, J lost 4 bases, and 9 bases stayed unmatched. This CDR3 comprises 15 residues.

This clone came up a few times. The chain carries TRBV2 and TRBJ2-5; 10 bases line up with TRBD1. CDR3 length: 13 residues. The ends lost 8 bases at V and 7 bases at J; junction bases unmatched: 7. Germline lookup yields CDR1 SNHLY and CDR2 FYNNEI. This CDR3 is CASEGQGTGTQYF. The CDR3 DNA reads as TGTGCCAGCGAGGGACAGGGGACGGGGACCCAGTACTTC.

J is TRBJ2-1 and V is TRBV29-1; no definite D call. From germline, CDR1 is SQVTM and CDR2 ANQGSEA. V shed 7 bases and J shed 9 bases, with 13 bases lying between them. The CDR3 has 11 residues. CDR3: CSAQIAVEQFF. The CDR3 nucleotides are TGCAGCGCCCAGATAGCAGTTGAGCAGTTCTTC.

The V call is TRBV12-2, the J call TRBJ1-1; TRBD1, as called in the table, went unchecked against the DNA. TRBV12-2 is classified as a pseudogene. The CDR3 runs 13 residues. The CDR3 DNA sequence: TGTGCAAGTCGCTCCCAGGGGAACACTGAAGCTTTCTTT. Protein sequence: CASRSQGNTEAFF.

The table lists this clone with a count of one. The chain employs TRBV10-2 and TRBJ2-5; D is perhaps TRBD1 (5 bases). With 5 bases removed from V and 5 bases from J, the gap between germline ends came to 18 bases. This CDR3 comprises 15 residues. Germline lookup yields CDR1 WSHSY and CDR2 SAAADI. CDR3 in DNA: TGCGCCAGCAGTCCTAATCTGATGCGACAGGAGACCCAGTACTTC. This encodes CASSPNLMRQETQYF.

The chain is built from TRBV19 and TRBJ1-1; 10 bases align to TRBD1. The length of the CDR3 is 17 residues. Germline trimming cut 5 bases from V and 2 bases from J; bases unmatched to any gene: 11. In germline, CDR1 is LNHDA, CDR2 SQIVND (reference sequence). The CDR3: CASSAGQGKVRNTEAFF. As DNA, the CDR3 is TGTGCCAGTAGTGCGGGACAGGGGAAAGTTCGAAACACTGAAGCTTTCTTT.

V and J are TRBV7-9 and TRBJ2-1; D is perhaps TRBD1 (6 bases). Germline CDR1 SEHNR, CDR2 FQNEAQ (reference sequence). CDR3 size: 16 residues. V dropped 5 bases and J dropped 3 bases, with 17 bases sitting between them. The chain's CDR3 is CASSPGTTLFYNEQFF. The CDR3 region has the DNA TGTGCCAGCAGCCCCGGGACAACTCTATTCTACAATGAGCAGTTCTTC. The full variable domain, in which reference TRBV7-9 and TRBJ2-1 provide the parts outside the CDR3, is DTGVSQNPRHKITKRGQNVTFRCDPISEHNRLYWYRQTLGQGPEFLTYFQNEAQLEKSRLLSDRFSAERPKGSFSTLEIQRTEQGDSAMYLCASSPGTTLFYNEQFFGPGTRLTVL.

The chain uses TRBV28 and TRBJ2-2, with 11 bases that match TRBD2. J was trimmed by 5 bases and V by 1 base; bases with no gene match: 3. Germline V lookup: CDR1 MDHEN, CDR2 SYDVKM. The CDR3 consists of 16 residues. CDR3 residues: CASSLLAGGRTGELFF. CDR3 nucleotides: TGTGCCAGCAGTTTATTAGCGGGAGGGAGGACCGGGGAGCTGTTTTTT. Looking up the rest from reference TRBV28 and TRBJ2-2 gives the full variable domain: DVKVTQSSRYLVKRTGEKVFLECVQDMDHENMFWYRQDPGLGLRLIYFSYDVKMKEKGDIPEGYSVSREKKERFSLILESASTNQTSMYLCASSLLAGGRTGELFFGEGSRLTVL.

The J gene is TRBJ1-4, the V gene TRBV10-3, with 10 bases lining up with TRBD1. V dropped 11 bases and J dropped 5; count of bases not matched to a gene: 8. The CDR3 length is 14 residues. CDR1 and CDR2 (germline): ENHRY, SYGVKD. CDR3 nucleotide sequence: TGTGCCTCCAGACCGGGACAGGGGAATGAAAAACTGTTTTTT. It specifies CASRPGQGNEKLFF.

The rearrangement joins TRBV2 to TRBJ1-5; D not resolved. The germline V gene has CDR1 SNHLY and CDR2 FYNNEI. Trimming stripped 8 bases from V and 3 bases from J, with 11 bases between. CDR3 length: 13 residues. The CDR3 sequence is CASGFGFNQPQHF. The CDR3 nucleotides are TGTGCCAGCGGTTTTGGGTTCAATCAGCCCCAGCATTTT.

This chain connects TRBV5-1 to TRBJ1-3, with D maybe TRBD1 (6 bases). The germline V and J ends were trimmed by 0 bases and 0 bases, with 13 bases remaining between them. CDR1 is SGHRS and CDR2 is YFSETQ in the germline V gene. The CDR3 sequence is 17 residues long. The CDR3 nucleotides read TGCGCCAGCAGCTTGGAGTGGGGGCCGTCCTCTGGAAACACCATATATTTT. Encoded protein: CASSLEWGPSSGNTIYF.

CDR3 bases: TGTGCCAGTAGTATAGGCGGGAGCGAGTACAATGAGCAGTTCTTC. Translated: CASSIGGSEYNEQFF. The chain joins TRBV19 to TRBJ2-1; 7 positions match TRBD2. There are 15 residues in the CDR3. Germline V gene sequence: CDR1 LNHDA, CDR2 SQIVND (reference sequence). Trimming removed 1 base from V and 4 bases from J; junction bases left unmatched: 4.

V usage is TRBV5-1 and J usage is TRBJ1-1, with a weak D call TRBD1 (5 bases). V dropped 1 base and J dropped 0 bases, with 7 bases sitting between them. This CDR3 spans 14 amino acids. Germline V CDR1 and CDR2: SGHRS, YFSETQ. The CDR3 is CASSLRGMNTEAFF. In DNA form, the CDR3 reads TGCGCCAGCAGCTTGCGGGGGATGAACACTGAAGCTTTCTTT.